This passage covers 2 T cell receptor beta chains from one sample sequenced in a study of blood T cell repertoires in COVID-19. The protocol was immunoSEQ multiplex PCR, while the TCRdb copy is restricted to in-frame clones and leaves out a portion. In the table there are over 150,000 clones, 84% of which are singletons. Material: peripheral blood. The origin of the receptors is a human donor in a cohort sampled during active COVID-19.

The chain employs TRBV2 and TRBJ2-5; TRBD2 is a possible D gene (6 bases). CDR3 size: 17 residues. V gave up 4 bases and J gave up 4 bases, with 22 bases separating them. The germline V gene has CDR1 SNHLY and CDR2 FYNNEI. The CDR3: CASSGWDLAIKGETQYF. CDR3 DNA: TGTGCCAGCAGTGGATGGGATCTAGCGATTAAGGGAGAGACCCAGTACTTC.

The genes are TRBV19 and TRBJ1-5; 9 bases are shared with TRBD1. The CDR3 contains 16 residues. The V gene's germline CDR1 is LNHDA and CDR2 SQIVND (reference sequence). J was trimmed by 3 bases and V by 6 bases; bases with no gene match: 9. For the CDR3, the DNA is TGTGCCAGTAGAAGTACCGGGACAGGGCTCAATCAGCCCCAGCATTTT. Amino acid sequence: CASRSTGTGLNQPQHF.